The 31 T cell receptor beta chains listed next were all sequenced from one sample in a study of neoadjuvant anti-PD-1 for oral cavity cancer. Assay: immunoSEQ multiplex PCR; the TCRdb copy retains only in-frame clones and omits some. The repertoire includes around 16,000 clones, around 74% of them detected once, and around 2.4% sits in the top ten. Source: PBMCs, taken before nivolumab (anti-PD-1) treatment. Receptor source: a person between 40 and 85 years old with oral cavity squamous cell carcinoma.

The V and J genes are TRBV6-5 and TRBJ2-2; maybe TRBD2 (6 bases). CDR1 and CDR2 from the germline V gene are MNHEY and SVGAGI. V lost 2 bases, J lost 5 bases, and 6 bases lay in between. This CDR3 has 13 residues. In DNA form, the CDR3 reads TGTGCCAGCAGTTACGGGGGGACCGGGGAGCTGTTTTTT. Protein product: CASSYGGTGELFF.

The chain recombines TRBV6-6 with TRBJ1-2; 9 nucleotides align to TRBD1. The germline V gene has CDR1 MNHNY and CDR2 SVGAGI (reference sequence). The ends lost 7 bases at V and 6 bases at J; junction bases unmatched: 6. There are 13 residues in the CDR3. CDR3 in amino acids: CASIIQGAHGYTF. CDR3 coding DNA: TGTGCCAGCATCATACAGGGGGCGCATGGCTACACCTTC.

This clone was detected once. This chain links TRBV28 with TRBJ1-5; possibly TRBD1 for D (6 bases). V shed 5 bases and J shed 4 bases, with 12 bases lying between them. Germline V gene lookup returns CDR1 MDHEN and CDR2 SYDVKM. This CDR3 is built from 14 residues. Here the CDR3 reads CASSPRGGNQPQHF. The DNA of the CDR3 is TGTGCCAGCAGTCCCAGGGGAGGGAATCAGCCCCAGCATTTT.

The rearrangement uses TRBV5-1 and TRBJ2-7; either TRBD1 or TRBD2 may supply D (5 bases each). Trimming pared 0 bases from V and 0 bases from J, leaving 10 bases between. Germline V gene lookup returns CDR1 SGHRS and CDR2 YFSETQ. The CDR3 has 15 amino acids. The CDR3 is CASSLEAGSSYEQYF. In nucleotides, the CDR3 is TGCGCCAGCAGCTTGGAGGCAGGGAGCTCCTACGAGCAGTACTTC.

The chain has TRBV19 and TRBJ2-1; a possible D gene is TRBD2 (6 bases). The CDR3 is 14 amino acids. The V and J ends lost 5 bases and 5 bases respectively, with 13 bases between them. CDR1 and CDR2 from the germline V gene are LNHDA and SQIVND (reference sequence). CDR3 sequence reads: CASSPGSLNNEQFF. CDR3 nucleotides: TGTGCCAGTAGTCCCGGGAGTCTAAACAATGAGCAGTTCTTC.

This clone was counted between two and nine times. The chain carries TRBV4-1 and TRBJ1-5, with D possibly being TRBD1 (5 bases). The V gene lost 3 bases and the J gene lost 9 bases, with 15 bases spanning the gap. Germline loops: CDR1 MGHRA, CDR2 YSYEKL. This CDR3 is 14 amino acids long. CDR3 region: CASSQTQDPGPQHF. In DNA, the CDR3 is TGCGCCAGCAGCCAGACACAGGATCCGGGGCCCCAGCATTTT.

This chain uses TRBV27 with TRBJ1-1, with D unresolved. The CDR3 length is 12 residues. Germline-derived CDR1 and CDR2 are MNHEY and SMNVEV (reference sequence). V lost 4 bases and J 2 bases, leaving 5 bases between the germline ends. The CDR3: CASSSVNTEAFF. Here the CDR3 DNA reads TGTGCCAGCAGTTCAGTAAACACTGAAGCTTTCTTT.

This clone was found a few times. The CDR3, as DNA: TGCGCCAGCAGCTTTGGCTACTCCGGGCCGGCTTACACCGGGGAGCTGTTTTTT. It translates to CASSFGYSGPAYTGELFF. V and J are TRBV5-1 and TRBJ2-2; the D is unclear. The CDR3 runs 18 residues. V dropped 2 bases and J dropped 3 bases, with 20 bases sitting between them. Germline V gene data show CDR1 as SGHRS and CDR2 as YFSETQ.

This clone was detected a few times. The J gene is TRBJ1-5, the V gene TRBV19, with TRBD1 matching over 8 bases. The CDR3 runs 14 residues. V trimming: 8 bases; J trimming: 5 bases; junction bases outside the gene matches: 8. CDR1 is LNHDA, CDR2 SQIVND, per germline (reference sequence). The CDR3 coding sequence is TGTGCCAGTGCCGCGGGACAGGTCTATCAGCCCCAGCATTTT. Its protein is CASAAGQVYQPQHF.

This chain connects TRBV4-2 to TRBJ2-1, with TRBD2 matching over 16 bases. Per the germline V gene, CDR1 is LGHNA and CDR2 is YNFKEQ. V gave up 1 base and J gave up 4 bases; unmatched junction bases: 7. The CDR3 has 19 amino acids. This CDR3 reads CASSQVSGLAGGVYNEQFF. The CDR3 DNA reads as TGTGCCAGCAGCCAAGTGTCGGGACTAGCGGGAGGGGTATACAATGAGCAGTTCTTC.

The CDR3 region is CASSEGTGGFEQFF. CDR3 in DNA: TGTGCCAGCAGTGAAGGTACAGGGGGTTTTGAGCAGTTCTTC. This rearrangement joins TRBV6-1 to TRBJ2-1; TRBD1 matches at 8 bases. Germline V lookup: CDR1 MNHNS, CDR2 SASEGT. The CDR3 runs to 14 residues. V trimming: 1 base; J trimming: 9 bases; junction bases outside the gene matches: 5.

In this sample, this clone turned up a few times. The chain is built from TRBV30 and TRBJ1-2; TRBD1 matches at 8 bases. The J segment lost 8 bases and the V segment lost 1 base, leaving 9 bases of the junction unmatched. The V gene's germline CDR1 is GTSNPN and CDR2 SVGIG (reference sequence). The CDR3 contains 14 residues. CDR3 sequence (DNA): TGTGCCTGGAGTGATCAAGACAGGGGCGACGGCTACACCTTC. It is translated as CAWSDQDRGDGYTF. The complete variable domain, with remaining parts taken from reference TRBV30 and TRBJ1-2, reads SQTIHQWPATLVQPVGSPLSLECTVEGTSNPNLYWYRQAAGRGLQLLFYSVGIGQISSEVPQNLSASRPQDRQFILSSKKLLLSDSGFYLCAWSDQDRGDGYTFGSGTRLTVV.

This sequence joins TRBV6-5 and TRBJ1-2; TRBD1 might be the D (5 bases). There are 16 residues in the CDR3. From germline, CDR1 is MNHEY and CDR2 SVGAGI. Trimming took 0 bases from V and 8 from J, leaving 19 bases between them. The CDR3 sequence is CASSYSARGSQSGYTF. The CDR3 bases are TGTGCCAGCAGTTACTCGGCGCGGGGGAGTCAATCGGGCTACACCTTC.

J is TRBJ1-5 and V is TRBV4-2; D gene ambiguous. CDR1 is LGHNA and CDR2 is YNFKEQ in the germline V gene. The CDR3 loop spans 18 amino acids. Trimming took off 0 bases at V and 5 bases at J, with 20 bases between the two ends. The CDR3 nucleotides read TGTGCCAGCAGCCAAGAAACTTTTAGGAACGTAGTTTATCAGCCCCAGCATTTT. Amino acids: CASSQETFRNVVYQPQHF.

This chain joins TRBV30 and TRBJ2-3, with D hard to call. There are 11 residues in the CDR3. V lost 0 bases, J lost 11 bases, and 9 bases lay in between. Germline assignment: CDR1 GTSNPN and CDR2 SVGIG (reference sequence). The CDR3: CAWSVGSLQYF. CDR3 coding DNA: TGTGCCTGGAGTGTGGGCAGCCTGCAGTATTTT.

This clone was counted a few times. This chain uses TRBV19 with TRBJ2-1; D possibly corresponds to TRBD2 (5 bases). Between the trimmed V and J ends, which lost 5 bases and 7 bases, there was a span of 15 bases. In germline, CDR1 is LNHDA, CDR2 SQIVND (reference sequence). This CDR3 has 14 amino acids. The CDR3 protein is CASSPPGELNEQFF. As DNA, the CDR3 is TGTGCCAGTAGTCCCCCTGGGGAGTTGAATGAGCAGTTCTTC.

V usage is TRBV5-1 and J usage is TRBJ2-5; possible D gene TRBD1, 6 bases. Per the germline V gene, CDR1 is SGHRS and CDR2 is YFSETQ. The CDR3 is made up of 13 amino acids. V lost 4 bases to trimming and J lost 4 bases, with 11 bases between them. CDR3 sequence: CASSRTGLETQYF. Written as DNA, the CDR3 is TGCGCCAGCAGCCGTACAGGGCTAGAGACCCAGTACTTC. Filled out from reference TRBV5-1 and TRBJ2-5, the complete variable domain reads KAGVTQTPRYLIKTRGQQVTLSCSPISGHRSVSWYQQTPGQGLQFLFEYFSETQRNKGNFPGRFSGRQFSNSRSEMNVSTLELGDSALYLCASSRTGLETQYFGPGTRLLVL.

In this sample, this clone turned up once. The rearrangement joins TRBV6-8 to TRBJ2-5, with D perhaps matching TRBD1 (5 bases). The V gene lost 5 bases and the J gene lost 5 bases, with 15 bases spanning the gap. The CDR3 sequence is 14 residues long. Germline V CDR1 and CDR2: MNHGY, SAAAGT. The CDR3, as DNA: TGTGCCAGCAGTCCCGACAGACCCCGGGAGACCCAGTACTTC. As protein: CASSPDRPRETQYF.

The rearrangement joins TRBV7-9 to TRBJ1-1; tentative D call: TRBD1 (6 bases). The CDR3 sequence is 14 residues long. Germline-derived CDR1 and CDR2 are SEHNR and FQNEAQ (reference sequence). V lost 4 bases and J 6 bases, leaving 15 bases between the germline ends. The CDR3 is CASSSDTGWSEAFF. The CDR3 coding sequence is TGTGCCAGCAGCTCTGACACAGGGTGGTCTGAAGCTTTCTTT.

The chain has TRBV11-2 and TRBJ2-1; 10 bases agree with TRBD2. The germline V gene has CDR1 SGHAT and CDR2 FQNNGV. The CDR3 totals 16 residues. The V and J ends lost 5 bases and 1 base, in that order; junction bases with no gene match: 5. CDR3 region: CASSPLSGRSYNEQFF. As DNA, the CDR3 is TGTGCCAGCAGCCCGCTTAGCGGGAGGTCCTACAATGAGCAGTTCTTC.

This clone was picked up one time. CDR3 region: CASSLGGRKVNEQFF. The CDR3 DNA sequence: TGTGCCAGCAGCTTGGGCGGGAGGAAGGTCAATGAGCAGTTCTTC. The chain combines TRBV5-4 with TRBJ2-1, with TRBD2 matching over 8 bases. The CDR3 extends over 15 amino acids. Germline V lookup: CDR1 SGHNT, CDR2 YYREEE (reference sequence). Trimming took 0 bases from V and 6 from J; bases not matched to a gene: 5.

The gene calls are TRBV5-1 and TRBJ2-7; 7 nucleotides align to TRBD1. This CDR3 contains 14 residues. Looked up from germline, CDR1 is SGHRS and CDR2 is YFSETQ. V shed 4 bases, J shed 5 bases, and the junction held 9 bases outside the gene matches. The CDR3 region is CASSPQGTPDEQYF. The CDR3 DNA follows: TGCGCCAGCAGCCCACAGGGGACGCCCGACGAGCAGTACTTC.

This sequence joins TRBV25-1 and TRBJ1-2; unclear D gene. There are 15 residues in the CDR3. CDR1 is MGHDK and CDR2 is SYGVNS in the germline V gene. Trimming left V 1 base short and J 4 bases short, with 13 bases between. Written as DNA, the CDR3 is TGTGCCAGCAGTGAATGGGTGGAGGGCTCCTATGGCTACACCTTC. Encoded protein: CASSEWVEGSYGYTF.

The chain links TRBV11-2 to TRBJ2-7; 10 bases are a match to TRBD1. This CDR3 is built from 14 residues. Germline CDR1 SGHAT, CDR2 FQNNGV. The V gene end was trimmed by 8 bases and the J gene end by 9 bases; junction bases not matched to a gene: 13. The CDR3 loop is CASSPTGGASMQYF. CDR3 sequence (DNA): TGTGCCAGCTCTCCGACAGGGGGCGCTTCAATGCAGTACTTC.

This clone appeared once. The chain recombines TRBV10-3 with TRBJ2-7; D is unclear. CDR1 and CDR2 from the germline V gene are ENHRY and SYGVKD. Trimming removed 0 bases at V and 2 bases at J, with 5 bases between. The CDR3 runs 13 residues. This CDR3 is CAISESGPYEQYF. Here the CDR3 DNA reads TGTGCCATCAGTGAGTCTGGGCCCTACGAGCAGTACTTC.

This clone appeared once. The chain has TRBV10-3 and TRBJ1-1; D is ambiguous. Germline CDR1 ENHRY, CDR2 SYGVKD. V lost 8 bases to trimming and J lost 0 bases, with 10 bases between them. The length of the CDR3 is 13 residues. For the CDR3, the DNA is TGTGCCATCTGTCGCAGCATGAACACTGAAGCTTTCTTT. Its protein is CAICRSMNTEAFF.

This clone was detected only a few times. This sequence joins TRBV30 and TRBJ1-5; D gene unclear. The length of the CDR3 is 12 residues. Germline V gene lookup returns CDR1 GTSNPN and CDR2 SVGIG (reference sequence). V lost 2 bases and J 7 bases, leaving 9 bases between the germline ends. CDR3 nucleotides: TGTGCCTGGAGTACCGCCGGGCAGCCCCAGCATTTT. Translated: CAWSTAGQPQHF.

The chain carries TRBV19 and TRBJ2-5, with D tentatively TRBD1 (8 bases). The CDR3 spans 15 residues. Trimming left V 4 bases short and J 4 bases short, with 16 bases between. The germline V gene encodes CDR1 LNHDA and CDR2 SQIVND (reference sequence). CDR3 amino acids: CASSKGGTGGETQYF. The CDR3 DNA sequence: TGTGCCAGTAGTAAGGGAGGGACAGGCGGAGAGACCCAGTACTTC.

This clone occurred a few times. This chain connects TRBV7-9 to TRBJ2-3; perhaps TRBD2 as D (6 bases). Between the trimmed V and J ends, which lost 3 bases and 0 bases, there was a span of 16 bases. This CDR3 contains 17 residues. From germline, CDR1 is SEHNR and CDR2 FQNEAQ (reference sequence). The CDR3 coding sequence is TGTGCCAGCAGCTTGGGGGGTTCAGGGCCCAGCACAGATACGCAGTATTTT. Translated: CASSLGGSGPSTDTQYF.

This clone was counted a single time. The J gene is TRBJ2-1, the V gene TRBV10-3, with 11 bases identical to TRBD2. From germline, CDR1 is ENHRY and CDR2 SYGVKD. The CDR3 length is 18 residues. The V gene end was trimmed by 2 bases and the J gene end by 2 bases; junction bases not matched to a gene: 8. Written as DNA, the CDR3 is TGTGCCATCAGTGAGCCGGGCAGTAGCGGGAGGGCCTACAATGAGCAGTTCTTC. This translates into CAISEPGSSGRAYNEQFF.

In this sample, this clone turned up a few times. The V call is TRBV10-3, the J call TRBJ1-1; 7 bases match TRBD1. The J segment lost 2 bases and the V segment lost 6 bases, leaving 6 bases of the junction unmatched. Germline V gene lookup returns CDR1 ENHRY and CDR2 SYGVKD. The CDR3 runs to 14 residues. CDR3 residues: CAIRRQGENTEAFF. In DNA form, the CDR3 reads TGTGCCATCAGACGCCAGGGGGAAAACACTGAAGCTTTCTTT.